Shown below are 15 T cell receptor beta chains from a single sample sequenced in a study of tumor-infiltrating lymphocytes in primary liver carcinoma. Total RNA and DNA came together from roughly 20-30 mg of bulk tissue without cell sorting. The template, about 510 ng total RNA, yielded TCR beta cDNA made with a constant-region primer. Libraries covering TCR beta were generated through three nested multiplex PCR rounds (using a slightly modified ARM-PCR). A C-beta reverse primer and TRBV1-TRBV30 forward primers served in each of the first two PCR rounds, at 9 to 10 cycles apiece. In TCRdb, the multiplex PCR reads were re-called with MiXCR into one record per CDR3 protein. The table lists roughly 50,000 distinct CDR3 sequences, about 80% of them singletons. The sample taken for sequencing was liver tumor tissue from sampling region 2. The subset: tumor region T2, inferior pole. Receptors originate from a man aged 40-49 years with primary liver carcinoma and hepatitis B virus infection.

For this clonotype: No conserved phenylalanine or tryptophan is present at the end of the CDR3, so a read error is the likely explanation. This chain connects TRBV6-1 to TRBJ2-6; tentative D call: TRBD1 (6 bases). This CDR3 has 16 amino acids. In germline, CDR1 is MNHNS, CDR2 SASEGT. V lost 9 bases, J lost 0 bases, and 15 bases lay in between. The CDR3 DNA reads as TGTGCCAGTATCAGGACAGCGGACTCTGGGGCCAACGTCCTGACTTCC. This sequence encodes CASIRTADSGANVLTS.

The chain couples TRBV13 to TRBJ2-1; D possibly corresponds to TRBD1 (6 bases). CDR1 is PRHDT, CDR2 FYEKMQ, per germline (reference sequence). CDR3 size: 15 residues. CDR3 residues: CTSSSTGIPYNEQFF. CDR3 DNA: TGTACGAGCAGCTCTACAGGGATCCCCTACAATGAGCAGTTCTTC.

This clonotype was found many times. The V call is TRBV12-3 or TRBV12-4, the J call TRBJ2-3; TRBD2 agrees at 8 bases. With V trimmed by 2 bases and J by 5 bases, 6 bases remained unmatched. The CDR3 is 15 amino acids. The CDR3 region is CASSLSAGAEDTQYF. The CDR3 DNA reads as TGTGCCAGCAGTTTATCAGCGGGAGCGGAAGATACGCAGTATTTT.

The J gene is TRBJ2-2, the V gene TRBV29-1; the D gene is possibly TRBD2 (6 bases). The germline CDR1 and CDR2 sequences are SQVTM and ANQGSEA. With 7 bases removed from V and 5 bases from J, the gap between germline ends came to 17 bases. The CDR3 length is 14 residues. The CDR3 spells CSAGVQGGTGELFF. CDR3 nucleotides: TGCAGCGCGGGGGTGCAAGGAGGAACCGGGGAGCTGTTTTTT.

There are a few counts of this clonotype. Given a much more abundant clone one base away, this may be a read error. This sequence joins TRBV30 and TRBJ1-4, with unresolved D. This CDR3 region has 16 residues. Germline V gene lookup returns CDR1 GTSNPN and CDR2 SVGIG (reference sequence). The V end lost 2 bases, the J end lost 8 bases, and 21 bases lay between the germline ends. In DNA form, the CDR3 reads TGTGCCTGGAGTTCGCCCTCCCGGTACTACGGCGAAAAACTGTTTTTT. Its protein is CAWSSPSRYYGEKLFF.

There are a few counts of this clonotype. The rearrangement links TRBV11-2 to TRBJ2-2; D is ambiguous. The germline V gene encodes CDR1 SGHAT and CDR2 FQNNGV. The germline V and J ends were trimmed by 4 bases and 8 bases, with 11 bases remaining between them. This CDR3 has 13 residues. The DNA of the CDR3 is TGTGCCAGCAGCTCCCGACCCACGGGGGAGCTGTTTTTT. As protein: CASSSRPTGELFF.

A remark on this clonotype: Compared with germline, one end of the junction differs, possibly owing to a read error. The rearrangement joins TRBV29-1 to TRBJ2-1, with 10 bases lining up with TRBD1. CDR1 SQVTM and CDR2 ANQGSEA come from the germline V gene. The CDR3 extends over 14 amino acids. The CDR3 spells CSGLPGQGMDEQFF. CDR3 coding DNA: TGCAGCGGATTACCGGGACAGGGGATGGATGAACAGTTCTTC.

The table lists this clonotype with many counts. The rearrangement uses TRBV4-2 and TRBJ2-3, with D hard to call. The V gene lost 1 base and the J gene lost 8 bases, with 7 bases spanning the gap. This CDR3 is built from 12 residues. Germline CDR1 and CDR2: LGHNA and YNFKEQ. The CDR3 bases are TGTGCCAGCAGCCAAGGGGATCCTACGCAGTATTTT. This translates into CASSQGDPTQYF.

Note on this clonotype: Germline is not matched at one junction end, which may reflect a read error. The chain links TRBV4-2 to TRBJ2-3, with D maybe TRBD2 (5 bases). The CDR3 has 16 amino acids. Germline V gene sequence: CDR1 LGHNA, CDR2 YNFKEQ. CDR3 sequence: CASSQGEMMRTDTQYF. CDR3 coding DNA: TGTGCCAGCAGCCAAGGGGAGATGATGAGAACAGACACGCAGTATTTT.

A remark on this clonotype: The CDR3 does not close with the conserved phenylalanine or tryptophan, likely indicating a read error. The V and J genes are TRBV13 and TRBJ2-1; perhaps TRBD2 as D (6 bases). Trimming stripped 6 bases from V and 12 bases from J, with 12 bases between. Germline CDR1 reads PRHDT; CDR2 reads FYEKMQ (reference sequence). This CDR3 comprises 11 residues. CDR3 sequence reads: CASRLRDLQFI. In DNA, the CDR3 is TGTGCCAGCAGATTAAGGGACTTGCAGTTCATC.

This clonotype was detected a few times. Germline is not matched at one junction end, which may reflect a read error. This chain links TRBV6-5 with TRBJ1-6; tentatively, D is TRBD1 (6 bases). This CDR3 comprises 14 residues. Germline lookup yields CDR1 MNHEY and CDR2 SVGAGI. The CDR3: CVSSYRDRNSPLHF. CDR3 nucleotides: TGTGTCAGCAGTTACAGGGACCGAAATTCACCCCTCCACTTT.

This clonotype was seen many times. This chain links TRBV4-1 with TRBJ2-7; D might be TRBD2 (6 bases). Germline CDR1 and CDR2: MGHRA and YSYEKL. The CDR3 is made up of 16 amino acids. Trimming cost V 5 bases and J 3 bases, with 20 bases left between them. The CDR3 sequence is CASSLVSTGVGYEQYF. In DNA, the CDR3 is TGCGCCAGCAGCTTAGTGAGTACGGGAGTCGGCTACGAGCAGTACTTC.

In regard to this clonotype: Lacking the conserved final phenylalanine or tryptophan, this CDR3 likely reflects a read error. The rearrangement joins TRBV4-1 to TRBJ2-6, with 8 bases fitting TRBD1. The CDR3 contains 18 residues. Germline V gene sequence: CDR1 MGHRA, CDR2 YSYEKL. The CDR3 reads CASSQDRLGATGAIVLTS. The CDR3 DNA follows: TGCGCCAGCAGCCAAGACCGTCTGGGGGCGACAGGGGCCATCGTCCTGACTTCC.

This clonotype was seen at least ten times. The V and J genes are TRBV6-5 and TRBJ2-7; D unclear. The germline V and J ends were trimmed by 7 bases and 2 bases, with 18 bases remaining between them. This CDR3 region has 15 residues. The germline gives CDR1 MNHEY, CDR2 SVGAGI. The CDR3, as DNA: TGTGCCAGCACCTACTCCCGGCCAGGCACCTACGAGCAGTACTTC. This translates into CASTYSRPGTYEQYF.

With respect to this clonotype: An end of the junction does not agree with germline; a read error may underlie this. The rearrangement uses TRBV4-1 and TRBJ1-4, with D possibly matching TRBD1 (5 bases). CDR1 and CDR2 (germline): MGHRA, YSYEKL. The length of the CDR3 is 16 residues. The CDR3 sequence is CTSSQDHARGNEKLVF. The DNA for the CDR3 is TGCACCAGCAGCCAAGATCATGCGAGGGGAAACGAAAAACTGGTTTTT.